This T cell receptor beta chain was sequenced in a study of blood T cell repertoires in COVID-19 (dated by TCRdb to the early 2020s). Background on the whole study: Samples covering the acute and convalescent phases of COVID-19 were provided by collaborators in the United States, Italy and Spain. The prospective study material was composed of cDNA or gDNA derived from T cells, B-cell-depleted T cells, or PBMCs. HLA class I and class II types, where available, came from metadata supplied by the sample provider rather than from assay-based typing. The repertoires were made available in a free public database intended to serve as a resource for research on the immune response to SARS-CoV-2. Samples were obtained from the ongoing ImmuneRACE study (first 160 participants) and from over a thousand subjects provided by 6 global collaborators. Sample metadata almost always included a de-identified subject ID, COVID-19 status, age in years and sex. The dataset comprised deeply sampled blood TCRbeta repertoires from subjects exposed to, actively infected with, or recovered from COVID-19.

Overall results and qualifications from the work: How much clinical and demographic metadata was included differed by source and by participant, and the metadata was provided uncurated.

On this clone itself: The clone's antigen remains unknown. The record has no base qualities; no much larger clone is one base away.

The cysteine opens and the phenylalanine closes a CDR3 of 17 amino acids. CDR3 DNA is the only sequence kept; it has 51 bases, read in frame from the first base. The V end gives up 7 bases and the J end 5 bases, leaving 13 bases in the junction not matched to a gene. CDR1 and CDR2, per the germline V gene, are SGHAT and FQNNGV. Participants in the prospective study were aged 18 to 89 years, lived in about two dozen United States geographic areas, and enrolled through a virtual design. Cohort assignment in the prospective study relied on participant-reported clinical history from a screening survey and a study questionnaire. For ImmuneRACE Cohort 3, a participant was defined as recovered based on two consecutive negative NP/OP PCR tests, clearance by a healthcare professional, or resolution of symptoms. Each participant in the prospective study had whole blood, serum and a nasopharyngeal or oropharyngeal swab collected by mobile phlebotomists. Participants in the prospective study had the option to provide additional blood draws and questionnaires over an approximately two-month period. Prospective study blood samples were shipped either frozen or at room temperature before DNA extraction.

The immunoSEQ Assay, a bias-controlled multiplex PCR, was used to amplify TCRbeta CDR3 regions from genomic DNA. Turning to the authors' computational methods: Nucleated cell counts per sample were estimated from amplification of reference gene primers within the assay. To quantify the absolute abundance of each unique TCRbeta CDR3 rearrangement, sequence reads were collapsed and filtered. For each sample, productive Simpson clonality was calculated as the square root of Simpson's diversity index across productive rearrangements. This is the immuneACCESS table as TCRdb keeps it, with only in-frame sequences that have V and J called. A part of the clones is gone; compared with another copy, unresolved V genes explain less than half, and the rest is unexplained. That table supplies the V and J calls and clone size; D and trimming were determined from the DNA. This sample is represented by over 200,000 clones; 75% to 90% of them were singletons. The ten most abundant clones make up 1.9% of the sample.

The rearrangement joined TRBV11-2 to TRBJ2-5, with 13 bases in between that match TRBD2. This clonotype was obtained from a woman in her 50s who had recovered from COVID-19. Material: PBMCs or T cells enriched from blood (not recorded which). At the DNA level, the sequence is TGTGCCAGCACACACTCGACTAGCGGGAGGACAGGGGAGACCCAGTACTTC. Translated, it gives CASTHSTSGRTGETQYF.